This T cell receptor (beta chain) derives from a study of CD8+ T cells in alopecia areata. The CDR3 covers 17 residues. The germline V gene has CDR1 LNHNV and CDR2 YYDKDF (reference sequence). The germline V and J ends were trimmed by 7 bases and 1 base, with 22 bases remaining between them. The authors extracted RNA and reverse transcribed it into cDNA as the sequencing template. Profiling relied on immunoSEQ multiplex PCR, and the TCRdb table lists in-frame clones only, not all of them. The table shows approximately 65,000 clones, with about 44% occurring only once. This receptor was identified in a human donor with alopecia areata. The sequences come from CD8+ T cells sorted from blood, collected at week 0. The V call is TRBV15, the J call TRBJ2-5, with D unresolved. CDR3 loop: CATTSSDSFRRQETQYF. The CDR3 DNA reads TGTGCCACCACCTCTTCGGATTCCTTCAGGCGCCAAGAGACCCAGTACTTC.